This T cell receptor beta chain was identified in a study of shared clonotypes between healthy human individuals. CD8 cells regarded as naive lacked CD45RO, were positively chosen for CCR7, and omitted terminally differentiated effector memory CD45RA+ cells. As to this clone: Its matching antigen is unknown.

Regarding the study as a whole: Clonotypes shared by all four donors outscored non-shared clonotypes in generation probability. Estimated richness was generally greater in naive than memory subsets. Of the naive CD4 clonotypes, roughly 5.5% were shared across a handful of donors.

Trimming took 5 bases from V and 1 from J; bases not matched to a gene: 2. This CDR3 region has 14 residues. The germline CDR1 and CDR2 sequences are PRHDT and FYEKMQ (reference sequence). The repertoire was sequenced with immunoSEQ multiplex PCR; TCRdb's copy has only in-frame clones and lacks some. Here the sample spans some 2 million clones, roughly 94% being singletons. The chain couples TRBV13 to TRBJ2-7; 10 bases match TRBD2. Sequences were obtained from naive CD8+ T cells sorted from blood. The clonotype originates from a man between 18 and 29 years old in good health. The CDR3 region is CASSGGLASYEQYF. In DNA form, the CDR3 reads TGTGCCAGCAGCGGGGGACTAGCGTCCTACGAGCAGTACTTC.